This entry lists 5 T cell receptor beta chains sequenced from one sample in a study of blood T cells in healthy people across ages. A second PCR of about 7 to 12 cycles used a sample-barcoded 5' primer and a J-beta primer mix. One entry per CDR3 protein, called by TCRdb with MiXCR from the 5' RACE reads. The sample holds approximately 1.5 million distinct CDR3 sequences; about 42% are singletons and the top ten take around 4%. The sequenced sample consisted of blood. The receptors come from a woman under 30 in good health.

This sequence joins TRBV25-1 and TRBJ1-1, with D possibly TRBD1 on 5 matching bases. V was clipped by 4 bases and J by 0 bases, with 12 bases between them. Germline CDR1 reads MGHDK; CDR2 reads SYGVNS. The CDR3 has 15 residues. The CDR3 region is CASSVMTEMNTEAFF. For the CDR3, the DNA is TGTGCCAGCAGTGTGATGACAGAGATGAACACTGAAGCTTTCTTT.

This clonotype was seen a few times. This chain joins TRBV5-1 and TRBJ2-1; the D gene could be TRBD1 or TRBD2 (5 bases each). Germline CDR1 is SGHRS and CDR2 is YFSETQ. V was cut by 3 bases and J by 5 bases, with 18 bases left in between. The CDR3 is made up of 16 amino acids. CDR3 sequence reads: CASSSGPRSGDNEQFF. The CDR3 DNA is TGCGCCAGCAGCTCGGGGCCGAGGTCTGGGGACAATGAGCAGTTCTTC.

In its sample, this clonotype was seen a few times. The chain has TRBV6-2 or TRBV6-3 and TRBJ2-3; D uncertain. The CDR3 consists of 14 residues. Germline assignment: CDR1 MNHEY and CDR2 SVGEGT. The V and J ends lost 2 bases and 2 bases respectively, with 8 bases between them. The CDR3 sequence: CASSYIEFTDTQYF. CDR3 bases: TGTGCCAGCAGTTACATTGAATTCACAGATACGCAGTATTTT.

CDR3 sequence reads: CASSLSSHTWYQETQFF. The CDR3 nucleotides are TGTGCCAGCAGCCTTAGCTCTCACACCTGGTACCAAGAGACCCAGTTCTTC. The genes are TRBV3-1 and TRBJ2-5; unclear D gene. The end of the DNA fits TRBJ2-1 better, so the J call may be wrong. This CDR3 comprises 17 residues. Germline assignment: CDR1 LGHDT and CDR2 YNNKEL (reference sequence).

This clonotype has more than one count but fewer than ten. CDR3 amino acids: CSARGLGGTEAFF. The CDR3 DNA reads TGCAGTGCTAGAGGTTTGGGGGGCACTGAAGCTTTCTTT. This sequence joins TRBV20-1 and TRBJ1-1; D is perhaps TRBD1 (5 bases). This CDR3 spans 13 amino acids. Trimming removed 1 base from V and 4 bases from J, with 10 bases in between. Germline V gene sequence: CDR1 DFQATT, CDR2 SNEGSKA (reference sequence).